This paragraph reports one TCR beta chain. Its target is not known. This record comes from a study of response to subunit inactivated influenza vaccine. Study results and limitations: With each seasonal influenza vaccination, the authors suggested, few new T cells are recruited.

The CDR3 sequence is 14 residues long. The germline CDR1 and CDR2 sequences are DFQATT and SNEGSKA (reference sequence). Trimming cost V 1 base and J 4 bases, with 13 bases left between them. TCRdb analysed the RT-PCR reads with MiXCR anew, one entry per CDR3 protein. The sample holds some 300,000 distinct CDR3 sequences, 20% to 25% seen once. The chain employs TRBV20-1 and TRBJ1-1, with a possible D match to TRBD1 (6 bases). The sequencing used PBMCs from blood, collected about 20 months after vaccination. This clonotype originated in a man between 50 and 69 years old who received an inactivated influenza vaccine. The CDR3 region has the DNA TGCAGTGCTAGAGTTCAGGGGCCGCTCACTGAAGCTTTCTTT. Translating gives CSARVQGPLTEAFF.